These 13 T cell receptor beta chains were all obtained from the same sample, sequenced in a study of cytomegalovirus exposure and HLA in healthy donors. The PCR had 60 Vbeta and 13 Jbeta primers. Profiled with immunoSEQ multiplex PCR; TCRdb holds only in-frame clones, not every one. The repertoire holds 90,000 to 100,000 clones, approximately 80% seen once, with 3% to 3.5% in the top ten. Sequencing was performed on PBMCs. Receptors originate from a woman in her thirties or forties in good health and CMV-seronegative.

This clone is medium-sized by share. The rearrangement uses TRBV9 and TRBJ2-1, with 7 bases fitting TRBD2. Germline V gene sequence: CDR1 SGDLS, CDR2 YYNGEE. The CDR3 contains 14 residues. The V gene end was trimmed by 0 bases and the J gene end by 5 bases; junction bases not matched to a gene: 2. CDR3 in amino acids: CASSVDLADNEQFF. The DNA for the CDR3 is TGTGCCAGCAGCGTAGACCTAGCGGACAATGAGCAGTTCTTC. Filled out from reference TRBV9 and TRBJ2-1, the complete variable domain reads DSGVTQTPKHLITATGQRVTLRCSPRSGDLSVYWYQQSLDQGLQFLIQYYNGEERAKGNILERFSAQQFPDLHSELNLSSLELGDSALYFCASSVDLADNEQFFGPGTRLTVL.

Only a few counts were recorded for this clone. CDR3 protein: CASSESRGSTDTQYF. CDR3 sequence (DNA): TGTGCCAGCAGTGAATCTAGGGGAAGCACAGATACGCAGTATTTT. V and J are TRBV6-4 and TRBJ2-3; D is perhaps TRBD1 (5 bases). V gave up 3 bases and J gave up 0 bases, with 10 bases separating them. The germline V gene has CDR1 MRHNA and CDR2 SNTAGT. The CDR3 is 15 residues long.

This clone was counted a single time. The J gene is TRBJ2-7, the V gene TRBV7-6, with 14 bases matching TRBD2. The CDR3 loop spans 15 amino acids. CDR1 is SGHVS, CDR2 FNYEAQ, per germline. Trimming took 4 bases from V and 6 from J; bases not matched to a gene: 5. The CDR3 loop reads CASSSGLAGDIEQYF. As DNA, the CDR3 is TGTGCCAGCAGCTCGGGACTAGCGGGAGATATCGAGCAGTACTTC.

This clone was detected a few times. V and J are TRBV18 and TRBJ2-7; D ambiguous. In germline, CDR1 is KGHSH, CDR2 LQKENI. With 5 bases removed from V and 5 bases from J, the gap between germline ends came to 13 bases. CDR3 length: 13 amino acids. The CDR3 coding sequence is TGTGCCAGCTCAAGCTCCGTTAATAACGAGCAGTACTTC. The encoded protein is CASSSSVNNEQYF.

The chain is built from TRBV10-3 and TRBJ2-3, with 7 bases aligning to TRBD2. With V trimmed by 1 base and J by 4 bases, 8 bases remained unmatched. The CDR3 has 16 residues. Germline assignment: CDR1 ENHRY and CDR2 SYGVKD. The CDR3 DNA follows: TGTGCCATCAGTGAGTTTTCCGGGGCGGGAGCAGATACGCAGTATTTT. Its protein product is CAISEFSGAGADTQYF.

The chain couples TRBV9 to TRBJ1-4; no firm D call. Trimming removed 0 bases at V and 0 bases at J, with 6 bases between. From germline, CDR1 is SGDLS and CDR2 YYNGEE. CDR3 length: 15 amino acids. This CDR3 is CASSVEAATNEKLFF. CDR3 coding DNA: TGTGCCAGCAGCGTAGAAGCGGCAACTAATGAAAAACTGTTTTTT.

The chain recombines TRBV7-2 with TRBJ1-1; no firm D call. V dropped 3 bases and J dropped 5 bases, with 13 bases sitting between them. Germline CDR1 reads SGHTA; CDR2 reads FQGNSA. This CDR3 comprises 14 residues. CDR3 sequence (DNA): TGTGCCAGCAGCTTGGGTGCGGGTTGGACTGAAGCTTTCTTT. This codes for CASSLGAGWTEAFF. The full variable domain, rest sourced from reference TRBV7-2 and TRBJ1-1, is GAGVSQSPSNKVTEKGKDVELRCDPISGHTALYWYRQSLGQGLEFLIYFQGNSAPDKSGLPSDRFSAERTGGSVSTLTIQRTQQEDSAVYLCASSLGAGWTEAFFGQGTRLTVV.

The CDR3 coding sequence is TGTGCCAGCAGCTTAGAGGGGGACACCCTGGGAGAAGCTTTCTTT. It codes for CASSLEGDTLGEAFF. The genes are TRBV7-9 and TRBJ1-1; maybe TRBD1 (6 bases). This CDR3 has 15 amino acids. V was shortened by 1 base and J by 8 bases, with 17 bases between the two germline ends. CDR1 and CDR2 from the germline V gene are SEHNR and FQNEAQ (reference sequence).

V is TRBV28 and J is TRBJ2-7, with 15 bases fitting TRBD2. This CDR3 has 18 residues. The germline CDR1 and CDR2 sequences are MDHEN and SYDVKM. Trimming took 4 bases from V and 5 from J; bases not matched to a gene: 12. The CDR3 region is CASSYPSGLAGGRHEQYF. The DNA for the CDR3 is TGTGCCAGCAGTTACCCCTCGGGACTAGCGGGAGGACGACACGAGCAGTACTTC.

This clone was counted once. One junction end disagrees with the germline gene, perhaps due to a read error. The CDR3 sequence is CASSPGRGYEQYF. CDR3 coding DNA: TGTGCTAGCAGCCCAGGACGGGGCTACGAGCAGTACTTC. V is TRBV7-7 and J is TRBJ2-7; tentative D call: TRBD2 (5 bases). This CDR3 is built from 13 residues. Germline-derived CDR1 and CDR2 are SSHAT and FNYEAQ (reference sequence).

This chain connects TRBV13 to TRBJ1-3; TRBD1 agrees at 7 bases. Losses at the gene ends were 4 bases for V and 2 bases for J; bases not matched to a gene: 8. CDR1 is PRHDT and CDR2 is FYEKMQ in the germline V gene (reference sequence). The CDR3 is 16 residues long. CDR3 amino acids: CASSSLDRAAGNTIYF. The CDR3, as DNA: TGTGCCAGCAGCTCTCTTGACAGGGCAGCTGGAAACACCATATATTTT. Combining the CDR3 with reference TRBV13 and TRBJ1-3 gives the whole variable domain AAGVIQSPRHLIKEKRETATLKCYPIPRHDTVYWYQQGPGQDPQFLISFYEKMQSDKGSIPDRFSAQQFSDYHSELNMSSLELGDSALYFCASSSLDRAAGNTIYFGEGSWLTVV.

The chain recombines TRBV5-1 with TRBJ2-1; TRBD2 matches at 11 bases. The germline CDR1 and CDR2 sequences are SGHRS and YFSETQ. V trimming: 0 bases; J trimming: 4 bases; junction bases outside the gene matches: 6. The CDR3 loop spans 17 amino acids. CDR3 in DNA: TGCGCCAGCAGCTTGGGAACCGGGACTAGCGGTTACAATGAGCAGTTCTTC. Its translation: CASSLGTGTSGYNEQFF. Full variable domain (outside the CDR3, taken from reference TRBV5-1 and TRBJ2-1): KAGVTQTPRYLIKTRGQQVTLSCSPISGHRSVSWYQQTPGQGLQFLFEYFSETQRNKGNFPGRFSGRQFSNSRSEMNVSTLELGDSALYLCASSLGTGTSGYNEQFFGPGTRLTVL.

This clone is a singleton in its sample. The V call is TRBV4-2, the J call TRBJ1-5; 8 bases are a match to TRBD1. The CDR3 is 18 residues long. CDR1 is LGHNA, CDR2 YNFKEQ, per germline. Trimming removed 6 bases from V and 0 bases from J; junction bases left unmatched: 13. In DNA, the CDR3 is TGTGCCAGCAGTCGCTTCCCCAGGGGGCAGGGTAGCAATCAGCCCCAGCATTTT. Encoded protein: CASSRFPRGQGSNQPQHF.